Listed below are T cell receptor beta chains from one sample, sequenced in a study of T cells in Graves' hyperthyroidism and ophthalmopathy. One entry per CDR3 protein, called by TCRdb with MiXCR from the multiplex PCR reads. The sample consists of around 400,000 distinct CDR3 sequences, 13% of them appearing once. Material: blood. The source is a woman between 18 and 29 years old with Graves' hyperthyroidism. Each CDR3 is given with its conserved first and last residue. Fields, in order: D gene, J gene, clone size, V gene, CDR3 DNA, CDR3 protein. D genes are given only for firm matches. Clone size is shown for a subset of rows, as once, few, many or a class of expanded clone.

d_call: TRBD2
j_call: TRBJ2-7
clone_size: many
v_call: TRBV28
cdr3_nt: TGTGCCAGCCAAGTTCTGGGCCCTAGCGGGACCTCAGACATTTTAACCTACGAGCAGTACTTC
cdr3_aa: CASQVLGPSGTSDILTYEQYF

d_call: TRBD1
j_call: TRBJ1-4
clone_size: many
v_call: TRBV7-9
cdr3_nt: TGTGCCAGCAGCACCACAGGGGGCGGTGAAAAACTGTTTTTT
cdr3_aa: CASSTTGGGEKLFF

d_call: TRBD1
j_call: TRBJ1-5
clone_size: many
v_call: TRBV7-9
cdr3_nt: TGTGCCAGCAGCCCGAGCGGGGGACAGGCGAATCAGCCCCAGCATTTT
cdr3_aa: CASSPSGGQANQPQHF

d_call: NA
j_call: TRBJ2-3
clone_size: many
v_call: TRBV30
cdr3_nt: TGTGCCTGGAGTTCGATACTAGCACCAGATACGCAGTATTTT
cdr3_aa: CAWSSILAPDTQYF

d_call: NA
j_call: TRBJ1-1
clone_size: few
v_call: TRBV27
cdr3_nt: TGTGCCAGCAGGGGTACAGGGCCGGGTGAAGCTTTCTTT
cdr3_aa: CASRGTGPGEAFF

d_call: TRBD2
j_call: TRBJ2-7
clone_size: many
v_call: TRBV6-1
cdr3_nt: TGTGCCAGCAGTGAACCGGGACTAGTCGCCTACGAGCAGTACTTC
cdr3_aa: CASSEPGLVAYEQYF

d_call: NA
j_call: TRBJ2-3
clone_size: many
v_call: TRBV7-2
cdr3_nt: TGTGCCAGCAGCTCAGCGGGTGGAAGCACAGATACGCAGTATTTT
cdr3_aa: CASSSAGGSTDTQYF

d_call: NA
j_call: TRBJ2-7
clone_size: many
v_call: TRBV7-9
cdr3_nt: TGTGCCAGCAGCTTAGCGTTGGGACCCTACGAGCAGTACTTC
cdr3_aa: CASSLALGPYEQYF

d_call: TRBD1
j_call: TRBJ1-4
clone_size: many
v_call: TRBV18
cdr3_nt: TGTGCCAGCTCGGTCGACAGGGTTCGCATTGTAGAAAAACTGTTTTTT
cdr3_aa: CASSVDRVRIVEKLFF

d_call: NA
j_call: TRBJ2-2
clone_size: many
v_call: TRBV3-1
cdr3_nt: TGTGCCAGCAGCCAAGATCCCCGCAGTACGAACACCGGGGAGCTGTTTTTT
cdr3_aa: CASSQDPRSTNTGELFF

d_call: TRBD1
j_call: TRBJ1-3
clone_size: NA
v_call: TRBV25-1
cdr3_nt: TGTGCCAGCAGTAAGGGACAGGGGCAGCCCGGAAACACCATATATTTT
cdr3_aa: CASSKGQGQPGNTIYF

d_call: NA
j_call: TRBJ2-4
clone_size: many
v_call: TRBV3-1
cdr3_nt: TGTGCCAGCAGCCAAGAGAGGGGAGCCAAAAACATTCAGTACTTC
cdr3_aa: CASSQERGAKNIQYF

d_call: NA
j_call: TRBJ2-7
clone_size: many
v_call: TRBV27
cdr3_nt: TGTGCCAGCAGTACCACCTACGAGCAGTACTTC
cdr3_aa: CASSTTYEQYF

d_call: TRBD1
j_call: TRBJ2-1
clone_size: NA
v_call: TRBV12-3/TRBV12-4
cdr3_nt: TGTGCCAGCAGTCCCACCGGACAGGGGTTTCATGAGCAGTTCTTC
cdr3_aa: CASSPTGQGFHEQFF

d_call: TRBD1
j_call: TRBJ2-5
clone_size: NA
v_call: TRBV7-2
cdr3_nt: TGTGCCAGCAGCCCCGCCGGGACAGGGGGCTACCAAGAGACCCAGTACTTC
cdr3_aa: CASSPAGTGGYQETQYF

d_call: TRBD1
j_call: TRBJ2-7
clone_size: many
v_call: TRBV20-1
cdr3_nt: TGCAGTGCTAAACCGGGACAGGGAACCCACGAGCAGTACTTC
cdr3_aa: CSAKPGQGTHEQYF

d_call: NA
j_call: TRBJ2-1
clone_size: many
v_call: TRBV10-3
cdr3_nt: TGTGCCATCAGCCTCGAGGCGAATGAGCAGTTCTTC
cdr3_aa: CAISLEANEQFF

d_call: NA
j_call: TRBJ1-2
clone_size: many
v_call: TRBV27
cdr3_nt: TGTGCCAGCAGATTCCCAGCAGGTGGCTACACCTTC
cdr3_aa: CASRFPAGGYTF

d_call: NA
j_call: TRBJ2-7
clone_size: many
v_call: TRBV20-1
cdr3_nt: TGCAGTGCCCTACGGACAGAATCCTACGAGCAGTACTTC
cdr3_aa: CSALRTESYEQYF

d_call: NA
j_call: TRBJ2-1
clone_size: many
v_call: TRBV7-9
cdr3_nt: TGTGCCAGCAGTCCCCCCCGGGGGCCCGACTACAATGAGCAGTTCTTC
cdr3_aa: CASSPPRGPDYNEQFF

d_call: NA
j_call: TRBJ1-2
clone_size: many
v_call: TRBV2
cdr3_nt: TGTGCCAGCGGGTTAGGTTATAACTATGGCTACACCTTC
cdr3_aa: CASGLGYNYGYTF

d_call: NA
j_call: TRBJ1-3
clone_size: NA
v_call: TRBV4-1
cdr3_nt: TGCGCCAGCAGCCAAGGACAGTTCTCTGGAAACACCATATATTTT
cdr3_aa: CASSQGQFSGNTIYF

d_call: NA
j_call: TRBJ2-2
clone_size: few
v_call: TRBV12-3/TRBV12-4
cdr3_nt: TGTGCCAGCAGTTCAGGGACAAAGGCCGGGGAGCTGTTTTTT
cdr3_aa: CASSSGTKAGELFF

d_call: NA
j_call: TRBJ1-2
clone_size: many
v_call: TRBV5-5
cdr3_nt: TGTGCCAGCAGCCGGAGGGGAGGGGAGACTAACTATGGCTACACCTTC
cdr3_aa: CASSRRGGETNYGYTF

d_call: NA
j_call: TRBJ1-1
clone_size: few
v_call: TRBV25-1
cdr3_nt: TGTGCCAGCAGCCTACAGGCTTCCCCTGAAGCTTTCTTT
cdr3_aa: CASSLQASPEAFF

d_call: TRBD1
j_call: TRBJ2-3
clone_size: NA
v_call: TRBV24-1
cdr3_nt: TGTGCCACCAGTGAGTCCTCAGGGGGATATACGCAGTATTTT
cdr3_aa: CATSESSGGYTQYF

d_call: NA
j_call: TRBJ2-1
clone_size: many
v_call: TRBV7-8
cdr3_nt: TGTGCCAGCAGCGCAAGCCGGGACGTAACCTACAATGAGCAGTTCTTC
cdr3_aa: CASSASRDVTYNEQFF

d_call: TRBD1
j_call: TRBJ2-5
clone_size: NA
v_call: TRBV3-1
cdr3_nt: TGTGCCAGCAGCCCCTCTTTAGGGACAGGGATCCGAGAGACCCAGTACTTC
cdr3_aa: CASSPSLGTGIRETQYF

d_call: NA
j_call: TRBJ1-3
clone_size: many
v_call: TRBV2
cdr3_nt: TGTGCCAGCAGTGTGGGGGCTGGAAACACCATATATTTT
cdr3_aa: CASSVGAGNTIYF

d_call: NA
j_call: TRBJ2-7
clone_size: many
v_call: TRBV27
cdr3_nt: TGTGCCAGCGACCTCACGAGGTCGGGGGAGCAGTACTTC
cdr3_aa: CASDLTRSGEQYF

d_call: TRBD2
j_call: TRBJ2-5
clone_size: many
v_call: TRBV5-1
cdr3_nt: TGCGCCAGCAGCTCGGGACTAGCGGGAATTCAAGAGACCCAGTACTTC
cdr3_aa: CASSSGLAGIQETQYF

d_call: NA
j_call: TRBJ2-5
clone_size: NA
v_call: TRBV27
cdr3_nt: TGTGCCAGCAGGGGGACAACGGGGACCCAGTACTTC
cdr3_aa: CASRGTTGTQYF

d_call: TRBD1
j_call: TRBJ1-1
clone_size: many
v_call: TRBV28
cdr3_nt: TGTGCCAGCAGTTCGGGACAGGGGAAAGTAGGCACTGAAGCTTTCTTT
cdr3_aa: CASSSGQGKVGTEAFF

d_call: NA
j_call: TRBJ1-4
clone_size: NA
v_call: TRBV27
cdr3_nt: TGTGCCAGCAGTTTATCGGGACAAGGAACTGTCCCGAAAAAACTGTTTTTT
cdr3_aa: CASSLSGQGTVPKKLFF

d_call: TRBD1
j_call: TRBJ2-1
clone_size: NA
v_call: TRBV20-1
cdr3_nt: TGCAGTGCTCTTGACGGGACAGGGTACAATGAGCAGTTCTTC
cdr3_aa: CSALDGTGYNEQFF

d_call: TRBD2
j_call: TRBJ2-3
clone_size: many
v_call: TRBV2
cdr3_nt: TGTGCCAGCAGTGAAGGGGGACTACTTAGCACAGATACGCAGTATTTT
cdr3_aa: CASSEGGLLSTDTQYF

d_call: NA
j_call: TRBJ2-3
clone_size: many
v_call: TRBV2
cdr3_nt: TGTGCCAGCAGGGCGACAGCAGATACGCAGTATTTT
cdr3_aa: CASRATADTQYF

d_call: TRBD2
j_call: TRBJ2-7
clone_size: NA
v_call: TRBV20-1
cdr3_nt: TGCAGTGCTAGACTCCGGCAAACTAGCGGATCCTACGAGCAGTACTTC
cdr3_aa: CSARLRQTSGSYEQYF

d_call: TRBD1
j_call: TRBJ2-7
clone_size: many
v_call: TRBV19
cdr3_nt: TGTGCCAGTGCCCAACCCGGGACAGAGGACGAGCAGTACTTC
cdr3_aa: CASAQPGTEDEQYF

d_call: TRBD2
j_call: TRBJ2-3
clone_size: many
v_call: TRBV13
cdr3_nt: TGTGCCAGCAGCTCCGGACTTGGGGGGGGCACAGATACGCAGTATTTT
cdr3_aa: CASSSGLGGGTDTQYF

d_call: TRBD2
j_call: TRBJ2-1
clone_size: many
v_call: TRBV20-1
cdr3_nt: TGCAGTGCTAGAGGAATGATCAGCGGGGGATACAATGAGCAGTTCTTC
cdr3_aa: CSARGMISGGYNEQFF

d_call: NA
j_call: TRBJ1-6
clone_size: many
v_call: TRBV7-9
cdr3_nt: TGTGCCAGCAGCCGATCACCAGGGGATAATTCACCCCTCCACTTT
cdr3_aa: CASSRSPGDNSPLHF

d_call: TRBD1
j_call: TRBJ2-2
clone_size: few
v_call: TRBV25-1
cdr3_nt: TGTGCCAGCAGTGATCACGACACCGACAGGGTATGGAACACCGGGGAGCTGTTTTTT
cdr3_aa: CASSDHDTDRVWNTGELFF

d_call: NA
j_call: TRBJ1-1
clone_size: NA
v_call: TRBV18
cdr3_nt: TGTGCCAGCTCACCATCTTCGTTCACTGAAGCTTTCTTT
cdr3_aa: CASSPSSFTEAFF

d_call: NA
j_call: TRBJ1-4
clone_size: many
v_call: TRBV3-1
cdr3_nt: TGTGCCAGCAGCCAAGTATCCGTTACCGAAGGAAAACTGTTTTTT
cdr3_aa: CASSQVSVTEGKLFF

d_call: NA
j_call: TRBJ1-6
clone_size: many
v_call: TRBV12-3/TRBV12-4
cdr3_nt: TGTGCCAGCACCGCCCGGGACCGCCAAAATTCACCCCTCCACTTT
cdr3_aa: CASTARDRQNSPLHF

d_call: NA
j_call: TRBJ2-2
clone_size: NA
v_call: TRBV18
cdr3_nt: TGTGCCAGCTCACCGAGGTTGCTGCACACCGGGGAGCTGTTTTTT
cdr3_aa: CASSPRLLHTGELFF

d_call: NA
j_call: TRBJ2-5
clone_size: many
v_call: TRBV20-1
cdr3_nt: TGCAGTGCTAGAGATCGGCTGGGGAACCAAGAGACCCAGTACTTC
cdr3_aa: CSARDRLGNQETQYF

d_call: NA
j_call: TRBJ1-6
clone_size: many
v_call: TRBV20-1
cdr3_nt: TGCAGTGCTAGAGATCATGGGGGGGGGAATTCACCCCTCCACTTT
cdr3_aa: CSARDHGGGNSPLHF

d_call: TRBD2
j_call: TRBJ2-5
clone_size: NA
v_call: TRBV24-1
cdr3_nt: TGTGCCACCAGTGACCCTAGCGGGGGGAGGGAGACCCAGTACTTC
cdr3_aa: CATSDPSGGRETQYF

d_call: TRBD2
j_call: TRBJ2-2
clone_size: many
v_call: TRBV18
cdr3_nt: TGTGCCAGCTCACCCAGCCAGCGGGGGACCACCGGGGAGCTGTTTTTT
cdr3_aa: CASSPSQRGTTGELFF